These T cell receptor beta chains were read from a single sample in a study of a mutant IDH1 vaccine in newly diagnosed glioma. Their antigens remain unidentified. The repertoire was sequenced with immunoSEQ multiplex PCR; TCRdb's copy has only in-frame clones and lacks some. The repertoire consists of approximately 56,000 clones, with over 70% occurring once and the leading ten covering roughly 5%. This specimen consisted of PBMCs, obtained from a glioma patient whose treatment included an IDH1 peptide vaccine. Receptor source: a man between 45 and 60 years old with glioma. Each CDR3 is given with its conserved first and last residue. D genes are given only for firm matches. Size is stated for part of the rows, as once, few or many counts, or as a class when the clone is expanded.

abundance: -; d_gene: -; v_gene: TRBV7-2; j_gene: TRBJ1-1; len: 14; CDR3nt: TGTGCCAGCAGCCCGGAATTTGGTGACACTGAAGCTTTCTTT; CDR3aa: CASSPEFGDTEAFF
abundance: -; d_gene: -; v_gene: TRBV5-1; j_gene: TRBJ2-1; len: 11; CDR3nt: TGCGCCAGCAGCTTGAACAATGAGCAGTTCTTC; CDR3aa: CASSLNNEQFF
abundance: -; d_gene: -; v_gene: TRBV25-1; j_gene: TRBJ1-1; len: 15; CDR3nt: TGTGCCAGCAGTGATCCAACAGGGAAATGGACTGAAGCTTTCTTT; CDR3aa: CASSDPTGKWTEAFF
abundance: -; d_gene: -; v_gene: TRBV29-1; j_gene: TRBJ2-7; len: 11; CDR3nt: TGCAGCGTTGAGTTGGGGGACGAGCAGTACTTC; CDR3aa: CSVELGDEQYF
abundance: -; d_gene: TRBD1; v_gene: TRBV19; j_gene: TRBJ1-2; len: 15; CDR3nt: TGTGCCAGTAGCCCCCGACAGGGAGGTAACTATGGCTACACCTTC; CDR3aa: CASSPRQGGNYGYTF
abundance: -; d_gene: TRBD1; v_gene: TRBV10-3; j_gene: TRBJ2-3; len: 15; CDR3nt: TGTGCCATCAGTGGAGGCCAGGGGGTAGCAGATACGCAGTATTTT; CDR3aa: CAISGGQGVADTQYF
abundance: few; d_gene: -; v_gene: TRBV18; j_gene: TRBJ1-1; len: 15; CDR3nt: TGTGCCAGCTCACCCCTCAGGGACCAAAGAACTGAAGCTTTCTTT; CDR3aa: CASSPLRDQRTEAFF
abundance: few; d_gene: -; v_gene: TRBV20-1; j_gene: TRBJ1-2; len: 10; CDR3nt: TGCAGTGCAACGGGCTATGGCTACACCTTC; CDR3aa: CSATGYGYTF
abundance: -; d_gene: TRBD1; v_gene: TRBV28; j_gene: TRBJ1-5; len: 14; CDR3nt: TGTGCCAGCAGTCCGGGACAGGGTAATCAGCCCCAGCATTTT; CDR3aa: CASSPGQGNQPQHF
abundance: -; d_gene: TRBD2; v_gene: TRBV4-2; j_gene: TRBJ2-5; len: 14; CDR3nt: TGTGCCAGCAGCCCCCGGGCTAGCGGGGAGACCCAGTACTTC; CDR3aa: CASSPRASGETQYF
abundance: few; d_gene: TRBD1; v_gene: TRBV19; j_gene: TRBJ2-4; len: 16; CDR3nt: TGTGCCAGTAGTACTCGGACAGGATTAGCCAAAAACATTCAGTACTTC; CDR3aa: CASSTRTGLAKNIQYF
abundance: -; d_gene: TRBD1; v_gene: TRBV9; j_gene: TRBJ1-1; len: 15; CDR3nt: TGTGCCAGCAGCGCTCAACAGGGGGCTGGGACTGAAGCTTTCTTT; CDR3aa: CASSAQQGAGTEAFF
abundance: -; d_gene: TRBD2; v_gene: TRBV4-1; j_gene: TRBJ2-5; len: 19; CDR3nt: TGCGCCAGCAGCCCGACCTGGACTAGCGGGGGGCCGCGTCAAGAGACCCAGTACTTC; CDR3aa: CASSPTWTSGGPRQETQYF
abundance: -; d_gene: TRBD1; v_gene: TRBV29-1; j_gene: TRBJ1-1; len: 12; CDR3nt: TGCAGCGGGGGGACAGGGAGGACTGAAGCTTTCTTT; CDR3aa: CSGGTGRTEAFF
abundance: few; d_gene: -; v_gene: TRBV19; j_gene: TRBJ1-2; len: 11; CDR3nt: TGTGCCAGTGGAGGCAGGGTAGGCTACACCTTC; CDR3aa: CASGGRVGYTF
abundance: -; d_gene: TRBD1; v_gene: TRBV7-9; j_gene: TRBJ2-3; len: 14; CDR3nt: TGTGCCAGCAGCTTGGTCAGGGGGCCGGATACGCAGTATTTT; CDR3aa: CASSLVRGPDTQYF
abundance: few; d_gene: TRBD1; v_gene: TRBV5-1; j_gene: TRBJ1-3; len: 17; CDR3nt: TGCGCCAGCAGCTTGGGGGCCGGGACAGCCTCTGGAAACACCATATATTTT; CDR3aa: CASSLGAGTASGNTIYF
abundance: -; d_gene: -; v_gene: TRBV29-1; j_gene: TRBJ1-2; len: 12; CDR3nt: TGCAGCGCCGGGGGTGGGAGTTATGGCTACACCTTC; CDR3aa: CSAGGGSYGYTF
abundance: -; d_gene: -; v_gene: TRBV7-9; j_gene: TRBJ2-1; len: 14; CDR3nt: TGTGCCAGCAGTCCCTACAGGTCCTACAATGAGCAGTTCTTC; CDR3aa: CASSPYRSYNEQFF
abundance: -; d_gene: -; v_gene: TRBV2; j_gene: TRBJ1-5; len: 14; CDR3nt: TGTGCCAGCAGTGTAGAGGATTTGAATGGACCCCAGCATTTT; CDR3aa: CASSVEDLNGPQHF
abundance: few; d_gene: -; v_gene: TRBV9; j_gene: TRBJ2-3; len: 15; CDR3nt: TGTGCCAGCAGCGTACTGGACAGTCCCACAGATACGCAGTATTTT; CDR3aa: CASSVLDSPTDTQYF
abundance: -; d_gene: -; v_gene: TRBV4-2; j_gene: TRBJ1-1; len: 13; CDR3nt: TGTGCCAGCAGCCCCCAACAGAGCCCTGAAGCTTTCTTT; CDR3aa: CASSPQQSPEAFF
abundance: once; d_gene: TRBD2; v_gene: TRBV29-1; j_gene: TRBJ2-7; len: 14; CDR3nt: TGCAGCGTTGAGAGGGTTAGCGGGAGCTACGAGCAGTACTTC; CDR3aa: CSVERVSGSYEQYF
abundance: few; d_gene: -; v_gene: TRBV30; j_gene: TRBJ1-4; len: 13; CDR3nt: TGTGCCTGGAGTATGGGGGATAATGAAAAACTGTTTTTT; CDR3aa: CAWSMGDNEKLFF
abundance: -; d_gene: TRBD2; v_gene: TRBV9; j_gene: TRBJ2-6; len: 15; CDR3nt: TGTGCCAGCGGGGAGGGCCTCTCTGGGGCCAACGTCCTGACTTTC; CDR3aa: CASGEGLSGANVLTF
abundance: -; d_gene: -; v_gene: TRBV5-1; j_gene: TRBJ2-1; len: 13; CDR3nt: TGCGCCAGCAGCTTGTCAGGGAACAATGAGCAGTTCTTC; CDR3aa: CASSLSGNNEQFF
abundance: -; d_gene: -; v_gene: TRBV5-4; j_gene: TRBJ2-4; len: 16; CDR3nt: TGTGCCAGCAGCTTGGTGGGCGGGACAGAGGGGGACATTCAGTACTTC; CDR3aa: CASSLVGGTEGDIQYF